The 27 T cell receptor beta chains below all came from one sample that was sequenced in a study of beta chain features in type 1 diabetes. Isolated RNA was reverse transcribed in full, so expressed TCRB transcripts were sequenced. Sequencing was performed with immunoSEQ multiplex PCR; in TCRdb, only in-frame clones are kept and a portion is missing. This sample has 130,000 to 150,000 clones, with about 8.7% found just once. The sample taken for sequencing was central memory CD4+ T cells from blood. These TCRs come from a man aged 18 to 29 in good health.

This clone was counted a few times. The chain joins TRBV7-9 to TRBJ1-6; D not resolved. The V gene's germline CDR1 is SEHNR and CDR2 FQNEAQ (reference sequence). The CDR3 runs 13 residues. Trimming took 2 bases from V and 10 from J, leaving 9 bases between them. The CDR3 region has the DNA TGTGCCAGCAGCTTAATGCAGGAATCACCCCTCCACTTT. It yields the protein CASSLMQESPLHF.

The chain links TRBV19 to TRBJ2-3; TRBD1 is a possible D gene (5 bases). Trimming shortened V by 7 bases and J by 1 base, and 9 bases separated the two germline ends. CDR3 length equals 13 residues. The V gene's germline CDR1 is LNHDA and CDR2 SQIVND (reference sequence). The CDR3 region is CASMVTGTDTQYF. CDR3 sequence (DNA): TGTGCCAGTATGGTGACAGGCACAGATACGCAGTATTTT.

This clone has just a few counts. The V call is TRBV7-2, the J call TRBJ2-1, with 7 positions matching TRBD2. The CDR3 has 15 amino acids. Germline V gives CDR1 SGHTA, CDR2 FQGNSA. Trimming at V came to 4 bases and at J to 5 bases, leaving 8 bases not matched to a gene. The CDR3 here is CASSSPPGGNNEQFF. The DNA of the CDR3 is TGTGCCAGCAGCTCCCCCCCGGGAGGCAACAATGAGCAGTTCTTC.

Only a few counts were recorded for this clone. This chain joins TRBV6-6 and TRBJ2-1; 8 bases are shared with TRBD1. Trimming at V came to 7 bases and at J to 4 bases, leaving 9 bases not matched to a gene. The CDR3 runs 15 residues. Germline CDR1 reads MNHNY; CDR2 reads SVGAGI (reference sequence). The CDR3 DNA reads as TGTGCCAGCACCCGACAGGGGTCGAATTACAATGAGCAGTTCTTC. Its protein is CASTRQGSNYNEQFF.

This clone was seen only a few times. The chain carries TRBV7-8 and TRBJ1-4; maybe TRBD1 (5 bases). The CDR3 sequence is 15 residues long. CDR1 and CDR2 (germline): SGHVS, FQNEAQ. V was shortened by 1 base and J by 3 bases, with 9 bases between the two germline ends. In DNA form, the CDR3 reads TGTGCCAGCAGCTTAGTTCCAGGGCCTAATGAAAAACTGTTTTTT. Its protein product is CASSLVPGPNEKLFF.

This clone occurred a few times. The V call is TRBV6-5, the J call TRBJ2-3; perhaps TRBD2 as D (7 bases). V dropped 1 base and J dropped 4 bases, with 12 bases sitting between them. This CDR3 spans 15 amino acids. Germline CDR1 is MNHEY and CDR2 is SVGAGI. CDR3 sequence: CASSYFGGQADTQYF. The DNA of the CDR3 is TGTGCCAGCAGTTACTTCGGGGGGCAGGCAGATACGCAGTATTTT.

This chain links TRBV7-2 with TRBJ1-5; a weak D match, TRBD1 (5 bases). The CDR3 runs to 13 residues. In germline, CDR1 is SGHTA, CDR2 FQGNSA. Trimming cost V 2 bases and J 7 bases, with 9 bases left between them. The DNA for the CDR3 is TGTGCCAGCAGCTTAACGGGGGAACAGCCCCAGCATTTT. Its translation: CASSLTGEQPQHF.

This clone was seen a few times. Other DNA sequences from this sample encode an identical CDR3 as well. This chain joins TRBV5-1 and TRBJ2-5, with 11 bases fitting TRBD2. CDR1 SGHRS and CDR2 YFSETQ come from the germline V gene. The V gene end was trimmed by 3 bases and the J gene end by 4 bases; junction bases not matched to a gene: 5. The CDR3 consists of 15 residues. The CDR3 spells CASSSLAGGPETQYF. CDR3 bases: TGCGCCAGCAGCTCCCTAGCGGGGGGCCCAGAGACCCAGTACTTC.

This clone was seen only a few times. The rearrangement links TRBV11-2 to TRBJ2-3; D possibly corresponds to TRBD2 (5 bases). V dropped 5 bases and J dropped 2 bases, with 14 bases sitting between them. CDR3 length equals 15 residues. Germline V gene lookup returns CDR1 SGHAT and CDR2 FQNNGV. CDR3 DNA sequence: TGTGCCAGCAGCCCCGGGGTGCTATCCACAGATACGCAGTATTTT. It yields the protein CASSPGVLSTDTQYF.

This clone has only a few counts. The chain joins TRBV5-4 to TRBJ2-1; no definite D call. The V gene lost 4 bases and the J gene lost 2 bases, with 16 bases spanning the gap. The CDR3 contains 16 residues. Germline CDR1 reads SGHNT; CDR2 reads YYREEE (reference sequence). The CDR3 protein is CASSIQPAYAYNEQFF. The CDR3 nucleotides read TGTGCCAGCAGCATACAACCTGCTTACGCCTACAATGAGCAGTTCTTC.

The V call is TRBV6-5, the J call TRBJ1-2, with 10 bases matching TRBD1. The CDR3 runs to 14 residues. The J segment lost 1 base and the V segment lost 6 bases, leaving 2 bases of the junction unmatched. CDR1 is MNHEY, CDR2 SVGAGI, per germline. The CDR3 DNA reads as TGTGCCAGCAGGACAGGGGGCCTTAACTATGGCTACACCTTC. Its translation: CASRTGGLNYGYTF.

In this sample, this clone turned up a few times. V is TRBV7-7 and J is TRBJ2-5, with D maybe TRBD2 (7 bases). The CDR3 runs to 16 residues. Trimming shortened V by 1 base and J by 0 bases, and 12 bases separated the two germline ends. CDR1 and CDR2 from the germline V gene are SSHAT and FNYEAQ (reference sequence). The CDR3 protein is CASSLVAGANQETQYF. The CDR3 DNA follows: TGTGCCAGCAGCTTAGTGGCGGGGGCAAACCAAGAGACCCAGTACTTC.

This clone was detected only a few times. The chain recombines TRBV5-1 with TRBJ2-7; D is perhaps TRBD2 (6 bases). V gave up 0 bases and J gave up 8 bases, with 15 bases separating them. The CDR3 sequence is 14 residues long. The germline gives CDR1 SGHRS, CDR2 YFSETQ. In DNA, the CDR3 is TGCGCCAGCAGCTTGGCCGAGGGGACTCCGCAGCAGTACTTC. Its protein is CASSLAEGTPQQYF.

The chain is built from TRBV16 and TRBJ1-3; no reliable D call. The germline gives CDR1 KGHSY, CDR2 FQNENV. This CDR3 has 14 amino acids. V was trimmed by 4 bases and J by 4 bases, leaving 11 bases between them. In nucleotides, the CDR3 is TGTGCCAGCAGCCGGGAGGATGCCGGAAACACCATATATTTT. Its protein is CASSREDAGNTIYF.

This clone occurred a few times. The chain has TRBV21-1 and TRBJ1-6; the table's D call of TRBD1 was not tested on the DNA. TRBV21-1 constitutes a pseudogene. The CDR3 spans 17 residues. The DNA of the CDR3 is TGTGCCAGCAGCAAAAGACAGGCCGTCTCCTATAATTCACCCCTCCACTTT. Translation: CASSKRQAVSYNSPLHF.

This clone occurred a few times. The rearrangement joins TRBV15 to TRBJ2-3; the match to TRBD2 covers 11 bases. The trim removed 4 bases at V and 4 bases at J, leaving 7 bases unmatched. The CDR3 totals 16 residues. Germline V gene data show CDR1 as LNHNV and CDR2 as YYDKDF (reference sequence). CDR3 sequence: CATSTFSGGASDTQYF. DNA for the CDR3: TGTGCCACCAGCACTTTTAGCGGGGGGGCCTCAGATACGCAGTATTTT.

This clone was observed many times. The chain is built from TRBV7-2 and TRBJ2-7; TRBD1 is a possible D gene (5 bases). Germline V gives CDR1 SGHTA, CDR2 FQGNSA. Trimming left V 5 bases short and J 0 bases short, with 11 bases between. The CDR3 covers 14 residues. The CDR3 DNA sequence: TGTGCCAGCAGCGGCACGGACACCTCCTACGAGCAGTACTTC. Its translation: CASSGTDTSYEQYF.

This sequence joins TRBV7-2 and TRBJ2-5; D unclear. This CDR3 contains 14 residues. Germline loops: CDR1 SGHTA, CDR2 FQGNSA. Trimming shortened V by 0 bases and J by 3 bases, and 8 bases separated the two germline ends. DNA for the CDR3: TGTGCCAGCAGCTTAGCGTCGAGGAAAGAGACCCAGTACTTC. Its protein product is CASSLASRKETQYF.

This chain joins TRBV19 and TRBJ1-6; 9 bases agree with TRBD1. This CDR3 contains 14 residues. Germline CDR1 is LNHDA and CDR2 is SQIVND (reference sequence). Trimming removed 4 bases from V and 7 bases from J; junction bases left unmatched: 2. This CDR3 reads CASSTGTGNSPLHF. In nucleotides, the CDR3 is TGTGCCAGTAGTACCGGGACAGGGAATTCACCCCTCCACTTT.

The rearrangement uses TRBV15 and TRBJ2-5; 13 bases line up with TRBD2. The junction had 13 bases not matched to a gene; V was cut back by 0 bases and J by 0 bases. The CDR3 has 21 residues. Germline-derived CDR1 and CDR2 are LNHNV and YYDKDF (reference sequence). The CDR3 sequence is CATSRDPQGRLAGGNQETQYF. CDR3 DNA: TGTGCCACCAGCAGAGATCCGCAGGGCCGACTAGCGGGAGGAAACCAAGAGACCCAGTACTTC. Full variable domain (rest looked up from reference TRBV15 and TRBJ2-5): DAMVIQNPRYQVTQFGKPVTLSCSQTLNHNVMYWYQQKSSQAPKLLFHYYDKDFNNEADTPDNFQSRRPNTSFCFLDIRSPGLGDTAMYLCATSRDPQGRLAGGNQETQYFGPGTRLLVL.

Only a few counts were recorded for this clone. The V gene is TRBV4-1, the J gene TRBJ1-5; D unresolved. Germline CDR1 reads MGHRA; CDR2 reads YSYEKL. Trimming cost V 2 bases and J 0 bases, with 8 bases left between them. CDR3 length: 15 amino acids. CDR3 sequence reads: CASSQKTPSNQPQHF. CDR3 DNA sequence: TGCGCCAGCAGCCAAAAGACACCTAGCAATCAGCCCCAGCATTTT.

There are a few counts of this clone. This chain joins TRBV6-1 and TRBJ2-7, with 8 bases aligning to TRBD1. The CDR3 is made up of 13 amino acids. CDR1 is MNHNS, CDR2 SASEGT, per germline. Unmatched junction bases numbered 5, after V lost 7 bases and J lost 3 bases. CDR3 residues: CASTGQVDYEQYF. The CDR3 DNA is TGTGCCAGCACGGGACAGGTCGACTACGAGCAGTACTTC.

Only a few counts were recorded for this clone. The chain joins TRBV2 to TRBJ2-5; D is possibly TRBD2 (6 bases). Germline CDR1 reads SNHLY; CDR2 reads FYNNEI. The CDR3 spans 15 residues. Trimming removed 5 bases at V and 2 bases at J, with 15 bases between. DNA of the CDR3: TGTGCCAGCAGTCCGAACACTGGGAGGCAAGAGACCCAGTACTTC. This translates into CASSPNTGRQETQYF.

This clone was found a few times. The V and J genes are TRBV10-3 and TRBJ2-5; no definite D call. Germline V CDR1 and CDR2: ENHRY, SYGVKD. This CDR3 is 13 amino acids long. Trimming stripped 4 bases from V and 5 bases from J, with 11 bases between. CDR3 region: CAISVSGGETQYF. The CDR3 DNA reads TGTGCCATCAGTGTTTCGGGTGGCGAGACCCAGTACTTC.

The chain carries TRBV5-1 and TRBJ2-1, with D maybe TRBD2 (6 bases). V dropped 9 bases and J dropped 5 bases, with 21 bases sitting between them. The CDR3 consists of 15 residues. CDR1 and CDR2 from the germline V gene are SGHRS and YFSETQ. The CDR3 DNA reads TGCGCCACCAAAGGTAGCGGCGGCCGAAACAATGAGCAGTTCTTC. Amino acids: CATKGSGGRNNEQFF. Complete variable domain (other parts from reference TRBV5-1 and TRBJ2-1): KAGVTQTPRYLIKTRGQQVTLSCSPISGHRSVSWYQQTPGQGLQFLFEYFSETQRNKGNFPGRFSGRQFSNSRSEMNVSTLELGDSALYLCATKGSGGRNNEQFFGPGTRLTVL.

In this sample, this clone turned up a few times. The V gene is TRBV4-1, the J gene TRBJ1-2; the D is unclear. The CDR3 has 15 residues. The germline V gene has CDR1 MGHRA and CDR2 YSYEKL. Trimming left V 4 bases short and J 6 bases short, with 18 bases between. CDR3 DNA sequence: TGCGCCAGCAGCCCCATGACGCCGGAGTACGATGGCTACACCTTC. Translating gives CASSPMTPEYDGYTF.

This clone has only a few counts. The chain links TRBV29-1 to TRBJ1-2; tentative D call: TRBD1 (6 bases). From germline, CDR1 is SQVTM and CDR2 ANQGSEA. Trimming shortened V by 6 bases and J by 5 bases, and 22 bases separated the two germline ends. There are 15 residues in the CDR3. The CDR3 loop is CSVQGALGGLYGYTF. The CDR3 nucleotides are TGCAGCGTCCAAGGAGCATTGGGGGGGCTGTATGGCTACACCTTC. Variable domain in full (rest from reference TRBV29-1 and TRBJ1-2): SAVISQKPSRDICQRGTSLTIQCQVDSQVTMMFWYRQQPGQSLTLIATANQGSEATYESGFVIDKFPISRPNLTFSTLTVSNMSPEDSSIYLCSVQGALGGLYGYTFGSGTRLTVV.